The 4 T cell receptor beta chains below were found in one sample sequenced in a study of CD8 T cells in ankylosing spondylitis. One entry per CDR3 protein results from TCRdb running MiXCR on the 5' RACE reads. The sample carries about 150,000 distinct CDR3 sequences, about a third recorded once. Source material: synovial fluid, either unsorted or a sorted T cell fraction (not recorded which). These receptors all stem from a male donor with ankylosing spondylitis.

This rearrangement joins TRBV12-3 or TRBV12-4 to TRBJ2-1, with D uncertain. The CDR3 contains 14 residues. The ends were cut back, 8 bases at V and 0 bases at J, with 11 bases in the middle. CDR3 region: CASGPASSYNEQFF. The CDR3 DNA reads as TGTGCCAGCGGGCCCGCCTCCTCCTACAATGAGCAGTTCTTC.

V usage is TRBV12-3 or TRBV12-4 and J usage is TRBJ2-1; TRBD2 matches 8 bases. The V segment lost 7 bases and the J segment 0 bases; nucleotides outside the gene matches: 14. This CDR3 is 18 amino acids long. The DNA of the CDR3 is TGTGCCAGCATCCCTTATCGACTAGCGCCGAGCTCCTACAATGAGCAGTTCTTC. Translated: CASIPYRLAPSSYNEQFF.

This clonotype has a handful of counts. V usage is TRBV5-1 and J usage is TRBJ1-3, with 9 positions matching TRBD1. Germline loops: CDR1 SGHRS, CDR2 YFSETQ. The junction had 8 bases not matched to a gene; V was cut back by 4 bases and J by 6 bases. The CDR3 contains 15 residues. The CDR3 bases are TGCGCCAGCAGCGTTGCGGGACAGGGTCAAAACACCATATATTTT. Translation: CASSVAGQGQNTIYF.

The chain couples TRBV9 to TRBJ2-7; D perhaps matches TRBD1 (5 bases). Trimming took off 4 bases at V and 2 bases at J, with 16 bases between the two ends. This CDR3 spans 15 amino acids. CDR1 and CDR2 (germline): SGDLS, YYNGEE. DNA for the CDR3: TGTGCCAGCAGCCCCCCAGGGTCCCAAGCCTACGAGCAGTACTTC. Translated: CASSPPGSQAYEQYF.